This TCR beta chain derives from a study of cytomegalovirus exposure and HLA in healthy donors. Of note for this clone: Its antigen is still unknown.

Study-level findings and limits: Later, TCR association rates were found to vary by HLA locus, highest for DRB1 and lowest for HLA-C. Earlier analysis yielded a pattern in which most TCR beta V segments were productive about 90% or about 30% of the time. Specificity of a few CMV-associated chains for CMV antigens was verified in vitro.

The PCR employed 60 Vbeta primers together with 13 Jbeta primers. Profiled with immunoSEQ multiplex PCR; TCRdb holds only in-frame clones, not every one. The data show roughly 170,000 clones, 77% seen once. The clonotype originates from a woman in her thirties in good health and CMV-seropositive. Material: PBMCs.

In DNA, the CDR3 is TGTGCCAGCAGCCGGGGGTACTCCTACGAGCAGTACTTC. Encoded protein: CASSRGYSYEQYF. The chain is built from TRBV9 and TRBJ2-7, with D maybe TRBD2 (6 bases). The ends were cut back, 4 bases at V and 0 bases at J, with 8 bases in the middle. CDR1 SGDLS and CDR2 YYNGEE come from the germline V gene. This CDR3 region has 13 residues.